This T cell receptor (beta chain) originates from a study of T cell responses to AZD1222 COVID-19 vaccine. Method: immunoSEQ multiplex PCR; TCRdb's copy keeps in-frame clones and lacks some. The table includes about 97,000 clones, about 86% detected once. The CDR3 totals 14 residues. Germline CDR1 and CDR2: SGDLS and YYNGEE. V lost 1 base to trimming and J lost 4 bases, with 12 bases between them. The V and J genes are TRBV9 and TRBJ2-7; tentatively, D is TRBD1 (5 bases). The TCR sequence derives from an adult in good health. Sequenced material: peripheral blood, taken on day 0 of AZD1222 vaccination. The CDR3 loop reads CASSVTGNSYEQYF. In DNA, the CDR3 is TGTGCCAGCAGCGTAACAGGTAATTCGTACGAGCAGTACTTC.